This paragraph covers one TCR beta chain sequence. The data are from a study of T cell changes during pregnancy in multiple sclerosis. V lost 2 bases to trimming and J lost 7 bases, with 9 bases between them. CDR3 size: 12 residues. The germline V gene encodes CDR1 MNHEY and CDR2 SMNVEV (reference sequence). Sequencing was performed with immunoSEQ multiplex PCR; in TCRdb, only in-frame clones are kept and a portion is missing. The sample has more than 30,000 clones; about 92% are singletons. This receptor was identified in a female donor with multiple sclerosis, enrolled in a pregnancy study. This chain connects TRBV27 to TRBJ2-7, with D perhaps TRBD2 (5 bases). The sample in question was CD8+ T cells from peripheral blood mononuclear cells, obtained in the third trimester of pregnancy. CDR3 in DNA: TGTGCCAGCAGTTTAAGAGGGCAGGAGCAGTACTTC. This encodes CASSLRGQEQYF.